The sequence of this T cell receptor (beta chain) was determined in a study of PD-1 blockade in mismatch repair-deficient tumors. The overall study: All were previously treated, progressing patients with over 9 mismatch repair-deficient cancer types.

PCR or immunohistochemistry showed mismatch repair deficiency in every enrolled patient. TCRdb's table, derived via immunoSEQ multiplex PCR, lists solely in-frame clones and lacks some. The sample comprises just under 80,000 clones, 65% to 85% of which are singletons, and roughly 6% rests with the top ten. V lost 5 bases to trimming and J lost 2 bases, with 15 bases between them. CDR1 KGHSH and CDR2 LQKENI come from the germline V gene. This CDR3 comprises 16 residues. The receptor was isolated from an adult with mismatch repair-deficient cancer. V is TRBV18 and J is TRBJ2-2; the D gene is possibly TRBD2 (5 bases). The input for sequencing was peripheral blood, taken 44 weeks after starting pembrolizumab. The CDR3 spells CASSFVLAPNTGELFF. The CDR3 DNA reads TGTGCCAGCTCATTCGTCTTAGCGCCTAACACCGGGGAGCTGTTTTTT.